This T cell receptor (beta chain) comes out of a study of blood T cell repertoires in COVID-19. Study-wide background: Donors in the United States, Italy and Spain gave samples during acute or convalescent COVID-19. T cells, B-cell-depleted T cells, or PBMCs provided the cDNA or gDNA that served as material.

Trimming left V 3 bases short and J 3 bases short, with 10 bases between. Germline CDR1 reads MNHEY; CDR2 reads SMNVEV (reference sequence). The CDR3 totals 14 residues. As originally analysed: Nucleated cell counts were estimated from reference gene primer amplification. Sequenced by immunoSEQ multiplex PCR; TCRdb stores in-frame clones only, minus some. Clone size and the V and J calls come from that table; the DNA yielded D and trimming. Of about 140,000 clones detected, about 81% appear once; the ten largest clones hold about 4.3%. The source is a woman of 80 years or more with acute or convalescent COVID-19. The chain joins TRBV27 to TRBJ2-3; D possibly corresponds to TRBD2 (5 bases). Sequencing used peripheral blood. CDR3 sequence: CASSFREGTDTQYF. DNA for the CDR3: TGTGCCAGCAGTTTTCGCGAGGGAACAGATACGCAGTATTTT.